What follows are 7 T cell receptor beta chains derived from one specimen sequenced in a study of cytomegalovirus exposure and HLA in healthy donors. Data came from immunoSEQ multiplex PCR; TCRdb stores just in-frame clones and leaves some out. This table holds tens of thousands of clones, 95% to 98% found once. The source material was PBMCs. Receptor source: a woman aged 18-29 years in good health and CMV-seropositive.

The gene calls are TRBV30 and TRBJ1-5; possible D gene TRBD1, 6 bases. In germline, CDR1 is GTSNPN, CDR2 SVGIG (reference sequence). This CDR3 has 14 amino acids. V was pared by 0 bases and J by 4 bases, with 10 bases between. This CDR3 reads CAWSVRTANQPQHF. As DNA, the CDR3 is TGTGCCTGGAGTGTACGGACAGCGAATCAGCCCCAGCATTTT.

V is TRBV30 and J is TRBJ1-2, with 8 bases matching TRBD1. V shed 4 bases and J 4 bases; nucleotides not matched to a gene: 20. The CDR3 is made up of 18 amino acids. The V gene's germline CDR1 is GTSNPN and CDR2 SVGIG (reference sequence). This CDR3 reads CAWKVTKPKDRATYGYTF. For the CDR3, the DNA is TGTGCCTGGAAAGTAACAAAGCCCAAGGACAGGGCGACCTATGGCTACACCTTC. The full variable domain, its missing parts supplied by reference TRBV30 and TRBJ1-2, is SQTIHQWPATLVQPVGSPLSLECTVEGTSNPNLYWYRQAAGRGLQLLFYSVGIGQISSEVPQNLSASRPQDRQFILSSKKLLLSDSGFYLCAWKVTKPKDRATYGYTFGSGTRLTVV.

The J gene is TRBJ1-2, the V gene TRBV9; 7 bases line up with TRBD1. The V segment lost 0 bases and the J segment 3 bases; nucleotides outside the gene matches: 2. The length of the CDR3 is 14 residues. The germline V gene encodes CDR1 SGDLS and CDR2 YYNGEE. Written as DNA, the CDR3 is TGTGCCAGCAGCGTAGGACAGGGCGACTATGGCTACACCTTC. This sequence encodes CASSVGQGDYGYTF.

The chain couples TRBV2 to TRBJ1-2; perhaps TRBD1 as D (6 bases). The CDR3 loop spans 11 amino acids. The germline V gene encodes CDR1 SNHLY and CDR2 FYNNEI. The V gene lost 8 bases and the J gene lost 7 bases, with 11 bases spanning the gap. The CDR3 nucleotides read TGTGCCAGCTATACAGGGTTTGGCTACACCTTC. Protein sequence: CASYTGFGYTF.

The chain is built from TRBV5-7 and TRBJ2-5, with D hard to call. TRBV5-7 is an open reading frame whose function is uncertain. This CDR3 is 10 amino acids long. Trimming cost V 7 bases and J 9 bases, with 10 bases left between them. The CDR3 nucleotides read TGTGCCAGCCCTAGGATAGCCCAGTACTTC. Translation: CASPRIAQYF.

The rearrangement joins TRBV30 to TRBJ2-3; 11 bases match TRBD2. Germline V gene lookup returns CDR1 GTSNPN and CDR2 SVGIG (reference sequence). J lost 10 bases, V lost 3 bases, and 6 bases had no gene match. The CDR3 has 13 residues. CDR3 sequence: CAWRINSGRAQYF. Written as DNA, the CDR3 is TGTGCCTGGAGAATAAATAGCGGGAGGGCGCAGTATTTT.

The rearrangement links TRBV30 to TRBJ2-1, with D unclear. Looked up from germline, CDR1 is GTSNPN and CDR2 is SVGIG (reference sequence). The CDR3 runs to 12 residues. The germline V and J ends were trimmed by 2 bases and 5 bases, with 7 bases remaining between them. The CDR3 sequence is CAWSPRDNEQFF. DNA of the CDR3: TGTGCCTGGAGTCCCCGGGACAATGAGCAGTTCTTC.